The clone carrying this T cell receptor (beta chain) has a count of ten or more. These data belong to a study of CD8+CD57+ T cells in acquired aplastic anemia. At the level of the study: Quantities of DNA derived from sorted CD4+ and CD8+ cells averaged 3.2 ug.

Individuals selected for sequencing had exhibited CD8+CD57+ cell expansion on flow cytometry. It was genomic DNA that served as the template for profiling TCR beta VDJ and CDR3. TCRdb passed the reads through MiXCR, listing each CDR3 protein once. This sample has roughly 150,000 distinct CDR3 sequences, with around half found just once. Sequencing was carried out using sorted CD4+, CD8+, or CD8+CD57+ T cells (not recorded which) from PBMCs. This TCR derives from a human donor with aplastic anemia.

CDR3 DNA: TGTGCCAGCAGCTCGACTAGGGGGGCCTGGACTAGCGGATTTTACGAGCAGTACGTC. Translated: CASSSTRGAWTSGFYEQYV. The chain is built from TRBV13 and TRBJ2-7; 10 bases match TRBD2. The CDR3 sequence is 19 residues long. V lost 4 bases, J lost 4 bases, and 19 bases stayed unmatched. The V gene's germline CDR1 is PRHDT and CDR2 FYEKMQ (reference sequence).